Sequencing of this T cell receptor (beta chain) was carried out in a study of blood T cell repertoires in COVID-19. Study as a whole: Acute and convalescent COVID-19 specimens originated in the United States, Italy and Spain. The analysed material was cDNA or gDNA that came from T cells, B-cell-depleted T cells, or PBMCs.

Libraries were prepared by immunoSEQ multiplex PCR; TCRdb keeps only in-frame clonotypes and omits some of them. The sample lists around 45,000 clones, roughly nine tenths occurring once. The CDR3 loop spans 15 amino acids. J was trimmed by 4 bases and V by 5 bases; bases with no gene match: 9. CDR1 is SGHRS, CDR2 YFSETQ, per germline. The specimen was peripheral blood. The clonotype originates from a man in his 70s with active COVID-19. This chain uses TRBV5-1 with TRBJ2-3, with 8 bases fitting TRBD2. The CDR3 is CASSFSGDGSDTQYF. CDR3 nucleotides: TGCGCCAGCAGTTTTAGCGGGGATGGTTCAGATACGCAGTATTTT. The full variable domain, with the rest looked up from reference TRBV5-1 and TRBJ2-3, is KAGVTQTPRYLIKTRGQQVTLSCSPISGHRSVSWYQQTPGQGLQFLFEYFSETQRNKGNFPGRFSGRQFSNSRSEMNVSTLELGDSALYLCASSFSGDGSDTQYFGPGTRLTVL.